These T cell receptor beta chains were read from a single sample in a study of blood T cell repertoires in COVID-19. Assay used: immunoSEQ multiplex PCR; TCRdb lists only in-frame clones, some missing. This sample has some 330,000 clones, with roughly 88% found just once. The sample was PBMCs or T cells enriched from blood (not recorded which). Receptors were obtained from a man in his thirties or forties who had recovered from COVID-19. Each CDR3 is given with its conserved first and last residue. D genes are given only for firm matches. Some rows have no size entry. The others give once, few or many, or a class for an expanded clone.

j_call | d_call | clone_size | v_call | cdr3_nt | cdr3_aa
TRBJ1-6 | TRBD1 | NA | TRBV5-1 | TGCGCCAGCAGCTCCCAGGGACAGGGGGCGTCCGACTATAATTCACCCCTCCACTTT | CASSSQGQGASDYNSPLHF
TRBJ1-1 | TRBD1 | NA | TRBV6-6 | TGTGCCAGCAGAGAGGGACAGCTAAACACTGAAGCTTTCTTT | CASREGQLNTEAFF
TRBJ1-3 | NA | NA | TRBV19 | TGTGCCAGTAGTATGAGGGGGACATCCTCTGGAAACACCATATATTTT | CASSMRGTSSGNTIYF
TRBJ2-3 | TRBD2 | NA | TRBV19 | TGTGCCAGTGGGACTATGGGGTCCACAGATACGCAGTATTTT | CASGTMGSTDTQYF
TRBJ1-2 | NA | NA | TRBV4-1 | TGCGCCAGCAGCCAGCCCGCGGACATCGGTAGGAACTATGGCTACACCTTC | CASSQPADIGRNYGYTF
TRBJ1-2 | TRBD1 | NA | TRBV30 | TGTGCCTGGAGAGAGACAGGGTGGCGGGATGGCTACACCTTC | CAWRETGWRDGYTF
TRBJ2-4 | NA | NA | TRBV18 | TGTGCCAGCTCACCCCAGGGGCAGGGGCTTCTAGCCAAAAACATTCAGTACTTC | CASSPQGQGLLAKNIQYF
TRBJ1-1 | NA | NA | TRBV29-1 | TGCAGCGTTCGGGGGGGGCGCGGGAACACTGAAGCTTTCTTT | CSVRGGRGNTEAFF
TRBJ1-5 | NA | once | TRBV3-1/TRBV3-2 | TGTGCCAGCAGCCCCTACCCCAGAGGTCGCAGCAATCAGCCCCAGCATTTT | CASSPYPRGRSNQPQHF
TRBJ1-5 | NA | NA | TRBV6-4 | TGTGCCAGCAGAGATGACAGCCAGAATCGAGCCCAGCATTTT | CASRDDSQNRAQHF
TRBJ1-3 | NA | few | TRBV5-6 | TGTGCCAGCAGCCCGGCTAGGGGGACTAGCTCTGGAAACACCATATATTTT | CASSPARGTSSGNTIYF
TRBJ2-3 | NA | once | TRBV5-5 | TGTGCCAGCAGCTTGGGTTCGGGATTCACAGATACGCAGTATTTT | CASSLGSGFTDTQYF
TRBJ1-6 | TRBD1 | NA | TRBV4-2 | TGTGCCAGCAGCCAAGATGACAGGGCCTCCTATAATTCACCCCTCCACTTT | CASSQDDRASYNSPLHF
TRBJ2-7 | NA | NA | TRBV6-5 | TGTGCCAGCAGTTCCATCTACGAGCAGTACTTC | CASSSIYEQYF
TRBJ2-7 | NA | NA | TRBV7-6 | TGTGCCAGCAGTCAGGGGCTAGAGCAGTACTTC | CASSQGLEQYF
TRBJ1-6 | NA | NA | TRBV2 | TGTGCCAGCAGTCCGACTTTTTCTAGCTCCTATAATTCACCCCTCCACTTT | CASSPTFSSSYNSPLHF
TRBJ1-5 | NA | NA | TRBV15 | TGTGCCACCAGTAGGGCAGAGACAGTCAGCAATCAGCCCCAGCATTTT | CATSRAETVSNQPQHF
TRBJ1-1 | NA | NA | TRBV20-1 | TGCAGTGCTCTTAGGAGCACTGAAGCTTTCTTT | CSALRSTEAFF
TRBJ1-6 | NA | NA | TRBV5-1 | TGCGCCAGCAGCTTGGAAGGGGATTCACCCCTCCACTTT | CASSLEGDSPLHF
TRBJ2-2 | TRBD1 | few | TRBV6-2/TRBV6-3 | TGTGCCAGCAGCCCTATGGGACAGGGGAGGACCGGGGAGCTGTTTTTT | CASSPMGQGRTGELFF
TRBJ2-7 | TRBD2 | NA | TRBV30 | TGTGCCTGGAGTCGGGGGGGGCCCTACGAGCAGTACTTC | CAWSRGGPYEQYF
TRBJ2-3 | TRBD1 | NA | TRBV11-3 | TGTGCCAGCAGCCCGAGCCCGACACAAGGGGGCCCAGATACGCAGTATTTT | CASSPSPTQGGPDTQYF
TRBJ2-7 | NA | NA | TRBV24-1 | TGTGCCACCAGTGATACGGCGCGGTACGAGCAGTACTTC | CATSDTARYEQYF
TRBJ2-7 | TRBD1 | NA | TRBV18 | TGTGCCAGCTCTACCGGGACAGGGGCATTCGAGCAGTACTTC | CASSTGTGAFEQYF
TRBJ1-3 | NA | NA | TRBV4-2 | TGTGCCAGCAGCCAGAGCCAGGGCTTCTCTGGAAACACCATATATTTT | CASSQSQGFSGNTIYF
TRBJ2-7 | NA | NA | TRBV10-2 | TGCGCCAGCAGACAGGGAACCGAGCAGTACTTC | CASRQGTEQYF
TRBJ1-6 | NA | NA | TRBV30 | TGTGCCAGCCAAGGGGGTCCTAATTCACCCCTCCACTTT | CASQGGPNSPLHF
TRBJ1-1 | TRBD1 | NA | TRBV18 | TGTGCCAGCTCTTCGACAGGGCTGGTCACTGAAGCTTTCTTT | CASSSTGLVTEAFF
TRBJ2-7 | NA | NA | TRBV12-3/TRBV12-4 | TGTGCCAGCAGTCCAGCCTACGAGCAGTACTTC | CASSPAYEQYF
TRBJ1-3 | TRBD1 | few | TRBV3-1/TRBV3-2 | TGTGCCAGCAGCCATGCAGGGGGCGGAAACACCATATATTTT | CASSHAGGGNTIYF
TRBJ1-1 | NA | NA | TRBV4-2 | TGTGCCAGCAGCCAAGGGGCAGGGATAGGCACTGAAGCTTTCTTT | CASSQGAGIGTEAFF
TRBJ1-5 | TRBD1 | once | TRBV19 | TGTGCCAGTAGTATAGTAGGGACAGGCGCAAATCAGCCCCAGCATTTT | CASSIVGTGANQPQHF
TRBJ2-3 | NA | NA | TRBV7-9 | TGTGCCAGCAGCCCCCCCGGGAGCACAGATACGCAGTATTTT | CASSPPGSTDTQYF
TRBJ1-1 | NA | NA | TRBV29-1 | TGCAGCGTCCAGGGAAGGTTCACTGAAGCTTTCTTT | CSVQGRFTEAFF
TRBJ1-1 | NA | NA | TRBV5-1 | TGCGCCAGCAGTCTTTTTCAGGGGAACACTGAAGCTTTCTTT | CASSLFQGNTEAFF
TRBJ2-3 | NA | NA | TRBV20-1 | TGCAGTGCCACCGACAGTAATACGCAGTATTTT | CSATDSNTQYF
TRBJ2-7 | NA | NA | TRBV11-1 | TGTGCCAGCAGCGATCAAGGGGGTTCCTACGAGCAGTACTTC | CASSDQGGSYEQYF
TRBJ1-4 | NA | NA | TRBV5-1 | TGCGCCAGCAGCAAGGAAGGGAGTGAAAAACTGTTTTTT | CASSKEGSEKLFF
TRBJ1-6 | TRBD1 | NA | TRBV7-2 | TGTGCCAGCAGCTTAGCAGTCAGGGGGGTAAATTCACCCCTCCACTTT | CASSLAVRGVNSPLHF
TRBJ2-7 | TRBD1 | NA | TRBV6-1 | TGTGCCAGCAGTGTGACCCCCGGACAGGGCCCTACTTTCCAGTACTTC | CASSVTPGQGPTFQYF
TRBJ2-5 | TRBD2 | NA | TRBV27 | TGTGCCAGCACGTCTAGCGGGGGGCCCTACGCGGAGACCCAGTACTTC | CASTSSGGPYAETQYF
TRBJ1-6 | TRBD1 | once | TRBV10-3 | TGTGCCATCACCGGGACAGCGAATTCACCCCTCCACTTT | CAITGTANSPLHF
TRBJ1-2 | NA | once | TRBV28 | TGTGCCAGCAGTAGGACAGCCTATGGCTACACCTTC | CASSRTAYGYTF
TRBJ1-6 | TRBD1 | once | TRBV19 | TGTGCCAGTGCTTCGGACAGGCCGCTAGAAGATAATTCACCCCTCCACTTT | CASASDRPLEDNSPLHF
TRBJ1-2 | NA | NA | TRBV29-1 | TGCAGCGTTGTCGGGGGGAGCTATGGCTACACCTTC | CSVVGGSYGYTF
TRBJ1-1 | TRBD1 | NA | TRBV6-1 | TGTGCCAGCAGTGAACCGGGACAGGTCACTGAAGCTTTCTTT | CASSEPGQVTEAFF
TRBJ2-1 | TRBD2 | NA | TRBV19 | TGTGCCAGTAGTATGCGGCGGGGGGTCTACAATGAGCAGTTCTTC | CASSMRRGVYNEQFF
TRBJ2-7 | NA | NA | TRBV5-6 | TGTGCCAGCAGCTTGGCCCATTCCTACGAGCAGTACTTC | CASSLAHSYEQYF
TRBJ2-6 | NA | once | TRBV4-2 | TGTGCCAGCAGCCCGTCTGGGGCCAACGTCCTGACTTTC | CASSPSGANVLTF
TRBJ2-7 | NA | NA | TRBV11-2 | TGTGCCAGCAGCTTGACAGCGCCTTCCTACGAGCAGTACTTC | CASSLTAPSYEQYF
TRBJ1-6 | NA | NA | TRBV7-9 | TGTGCCAGCAGCCTAGGGGAAGGGGGTTCACCCCTCCACTTT | CASSLGEGGSPLHF
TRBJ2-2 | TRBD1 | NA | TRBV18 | TGTGCCAGCTCACCCGACAGGGAAGCCGGGGAGCTGTTTTTT | CASSPDREAGELFF
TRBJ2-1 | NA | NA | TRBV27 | TGTGCCAGCAGTTTAGGGTTAGGAGGCGGCAATGAGCAGTTCTTC | CASSLGLGGGNEQFF
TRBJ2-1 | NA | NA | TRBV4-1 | TGCGCCAGCAGCCAAGAATGGACAGAAGTCTACAATGAGCAGTTCTTC | CASSQEWTEVYNEQFF
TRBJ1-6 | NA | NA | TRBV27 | TGTGCCAGCAGTCCGTCCCCCTATCGGAATTCACCCCTCCACTTT | CASSPSPYRNSPLHF
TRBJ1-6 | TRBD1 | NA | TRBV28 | TGTGCCAGCAGTTCTTCCCATGGGACAGGCGACAATTCACCCCTCCACTTT | CASSSSHGTGDNSPLHF
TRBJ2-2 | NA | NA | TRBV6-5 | TGTGCCAGCAGTTACAGCAGGGCCGGGGAGCTGTTTTTT | CASSYSRAGELFF
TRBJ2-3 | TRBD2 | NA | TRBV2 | TGTGCCAGCAGTGAATACGGGAGGGGCACAGATACGCAGTATTTT | CASSEYGRGTDTQYF
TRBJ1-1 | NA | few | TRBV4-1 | TGCGCCAGCAGCAAGACAGGAAACACTGAAGCTTTCTTT | CASSKTGNTEAFF
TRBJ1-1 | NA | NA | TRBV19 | TGTGCCAGTAGTACCCAGGGTATAGGAACTGAAGCTTTCTTT | CASSTQGIGTEAFF